This TCR beta chain was profiled in a study of OX40 agonist ivuxolimab in advanced cancers. Study-level background: The dose-escalation group included hepatocellular carcinoma, melanoma, renal cell carcinoma and head and neck cancer. Of mixed ages from about 20 to 85 and averaging 60 years, the group was about 80% male.

Profiled with immunoSEQ multiplex PCR; TCRdb holds only in-frame clones, not every one. The profile shows approximately 91,000 clones, 65% to 90% of them singletons. The germline gives CDR1 SGDLS, CDR2 YYNGEE. This CDR3 region has 15 residues. V lost 3 bases, J lost 3 bases, and 13 bases lay in between. This specimen consisted of CD4+ or CD8+ T cells sorted from blood, obtained in a trial of the OX40 agonist ivuxolimab. The clonotype originates from an adult with an advanced solid tumor such as melanoma, head and neck, liver or kidney cancer. The gene calls are TRBV9 and TRBJ1-5; no firm D call. The CDR3 reads CASSAMEVPNQPQHF. Written as DNA, the CDR3 is TGTGCCAGCAGCGCCATGGAAGTTCCCAATCAGCCCCAGCATTTT.